The rows below give T cell receptor beta chains drawn from one sample of a study of cytomegalovirus exposure and HLA in healthy donors. The protocol was immunoSEQ multiplex PCR, while the TCRdb copy is restricted to in-frame clones and leaves out a portion. The data contain 120,000 to 150,000 clones, roughly 85% of them seen just once; the ten biggest clones take up approximately 0.66%. Specimen: PBMCs. The receptor source for this set is a male donor in good health and CMV-seronegative. Both conserved end residues are part of each CDR3. The D gene is left open where the match is weak. Clone size is stated in some rows and not others, as once, few, many or a class when expanded.

d_gene | abundance | j_gene | len | v_gene | CDR3nt | CDR3aa
NA | NA | TRBJ1-5 | 15 | TRBV30 | TGTGCCTATACGACGGGGGGCGCGGGCAATCAGCCCCAGCATTTT | CAYTTGGAGNQPQHF
TRBD2 | NA | TRBJ2-1 | 14 | TRBV5-1 | TGCGCCAGCAGCCACCCGGGGGGGGCAAATGAGCAGTTCTTC | CASSHPGGANEQFF
NA | NA | TRBJ1-4 | 12 | TRBV30 | TGTGCCTGGAGTCCCCAGGTTGAAAAACTGTTTTTT | CAWSPQVEKLFF
TRBD1 | NA | TRBJ2-5 | 14 | TRBV27 | TGTGCCAGCAGTTCAACAGGGGACCAAGAGACCCAGTACTTC | CASSSTGDQETQYF
TRBD1 | NA | TRBJ2-5 | 18 | TRBV7-9 | TGTTCCAGCAGCTACCCCCGGGACAGGGGGCATTCAAAAGAGACCCAGTACTTC | CSSSYPRDRGHSKETQYF
NA | once | TRBJ2-5 | 12 | TRBV30 | TGTGCCTGGGGGGAGGTGGGAGCGACCCAGTACTTC | CAWGEVGATQYF
NA | once | TRBJ2-2 | 14 | TRBV7-2 | TGTGCCAGCAGCGCACTACAAGGAACCGGGGAGCTGTTTTTT | CASSALQGTGELFF
TRBD1 | NA | TRBJ1-2 | 14 | TRBV7-9 | TGTGCCAGCAGTGCCGGACAGGGGAACTATGGCTACACCTTC | CASSAGQGNYGYTF
NA | NA | TRBJ2-7 | 16 | TRBV7-3 | TGTGCCAGCAGCTTACAGCCAGGGGCCCCGAAATACGAGCAGTACTTC | CASSLQPGAPKYEQYF
NA | NA | TRBJ1-2 | 11 | TRBV7-9 | TGTGCCCTCTACAGGCCTTATGGCTACACCTTC | CALYRPYGYTF
NA | NA | TRBJ2-1 | 17 | TRBV5-6 | TGTGCCAGCAGCTTGGAGGGTAGACTACGCTCCTACAATGAGCAGTTCTTC | CASSLEGRLRSYNEQFF
NA | NA | TRBJ2-5 | 14 | TRBV5-1 | TGCGCCAGCAGCTTGGCCCCCCCCTCAGAGACCCAGTACTTC | CASSLAPPSETQYF
TRBD1 | NA | TRBJ1-2 | 15 | TRBV11-2 | TGTGCCAGCAGCGGCGGGACAGCCGACCTCTATGGCTACACCTTC | CASSGGTADLYGYTF
TRBD2 | NA | TRBJ2-1 | 16 | TRBV7-2 | TGTGCCAGCAGCCACCCCACCCGGACTAGTAGTCATGAGCAGTTCTTC | CASSHPTRTSSHEQFF
NA | NA | TRBJ2-1 | 11 | TRBV9 | TGTGCCAGCAGCGCTAGCAGTGAGCAGTTCTTC | CASSASSEQFF
NA | few | TRBJ2-7 | 13 | TRBV19 | TGTGCCAGTTCACGGGGGGCCCCCTACGAGCAGTACTTC | CASSRGAPYEQYF
TRBD2 | NA | TRBJ2-1 | 14 | TRBV9 | TGTGCCAGCAGCATACTAGCGGGGGCAAATGAGCAGTTCTTC | CASSILAGANEQFF
TRBD2 | NA | TRBJ2-1 | 16 | TRBV27 | TGTGCCAGCAGTACAGGCCGACTAGCGGGCCACAATGAGCAGTTCTTC | CASSTGRLAGHNEQFF
TRBD1 | NA | TRBJ2-1 | 16 | TRBV10-3 | TGTGCCATCTCAGACAGGGGCCGGGGTTCCTACAATGAGCAGTTCTTC | CAISDRGRGSYNEQFF
TRBD1 | once | TRBJ1-2 | 14 | TRBV4-3 | TGCGCCAGCAGCCAAGAACGACAGGGAAATGGCTACACCTTC | CASSQERQGNGYTF
NA | NA | TRBJ1-2 | 19 | TRBV11-3 | TGTGCCAGCAGCGCCCCGGTTGGGGCCCCCGCCCCCACTAACTATGGCTACACCTTC | CASSAPVGAPAPTNYGYTF
TRBD2 | NA | TRBJ2-7 | 16 | TRBV5-1 | TGCGCCAGCAGCACTACGGCGGGGGACCCCGTTGGGGAGCAGTACTTC | CASSTTAGDPVGEQYF
TRBD1 | NA | TRBJ2-4 | 14 | TRBV6-5 | TGTGCCAGCAGTTTTGGACAGGGTGGAAACATTCAGTACTTC | CASSFGQGGNIQYF
TRBD2 | NA | TRBJ2-1 | 15 | TRBV14 | TGTGCCAGCTCCGCTAGCGGGAGCTTCCACAATGAGCAGTTCTTC | CASSASGSFHNEQFF
TRBD1 | NA | TRBJ2-1 | 16 | TRBV11-3 | TGTGCCAGCAGCCCTACGCCGGGACAGATCAACAATGAGCAGTTCTTC | CASSPTPGQINNEQFF
NA | NA | TRBJ1-1 | 13 | TRBV5-1 | TGCGCCAGCAGCGGCAGGGGGAACACTGAAGCTTTCTTT | CASSGRGNTEAFF
NA | NA | TRBJ2-3 | 13 | TRBV5-1 | TGCGCCAGCAGTCGGGGTTCAGTAGATACGCAGTATTTT | CASSRGSVDTQYF
NA | NA | TRBJ1-1 | 14 | TRBV6-4 | TGTGCCAGCAGTGACGGGCAGGAGAACACTGAAGCTTTCTTT | CASSDGQENTEAFF
TRBD2 | NA | TRBJ2-3 | 15 | TRBV7-3 | TGTGCCAGCAGCCCTTTAGCGGGAGTTGCAGATACGCAGTATTTT | CASSPLAGVADTQYF
NA | NA | TRBJ2-1 | 14 | TRBV29-1 | TGCAGCGTTGAAGGGCGGAGCTCCTACAATGAGCAGTTCTTC | CSVEGRSSYNEQFF
TRBD1 | once | TRBJ1-2 | 15 | TRBV5-1 | TGCGCCAGCAGCTTAGACGGACAGGGATCCTATGGCTACACCTTC | CASSLDGQGSYGYTF